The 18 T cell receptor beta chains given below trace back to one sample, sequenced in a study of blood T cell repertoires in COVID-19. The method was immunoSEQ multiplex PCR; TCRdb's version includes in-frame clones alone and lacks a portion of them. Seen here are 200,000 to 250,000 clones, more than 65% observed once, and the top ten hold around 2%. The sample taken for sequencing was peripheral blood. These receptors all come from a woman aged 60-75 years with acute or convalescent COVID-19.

CDR3 amino acids: CASSHWELADTSTDTQYF. The DNA of the CDR3 is TGCGCCAGCAGCCATTGGGAACTAGCGGACACTAGCACAGATACGCAGTATTTT. V usage is TRBV4-1 and J usage is TRBJ2-3; 8 bases are a match to TRBD2. The CDR3 covers 18 residues. The V gene end was trimmed by 3 bases and the J gene end by 0 bases; junction bases not matched to a gene: 11. Germline loops: CDR1 MGHRA, CDR2 YSYEKL.

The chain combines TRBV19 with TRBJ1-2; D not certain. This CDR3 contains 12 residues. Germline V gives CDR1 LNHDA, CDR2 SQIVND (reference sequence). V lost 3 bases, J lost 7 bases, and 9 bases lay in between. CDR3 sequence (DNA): TGTGCCAGTAGTATCATTGGCGGTGGCTACACCTTC. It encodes CASSIIGGGYTF.

The CDR3 protein is CASSPGVAGGTQETQYF. The CDR3 nucleotides are TGTGCCAGCAGCCCCGGGGTAGCGGGGGGCACACAAGAGACCCAGTACTTC. The rearrangement links TRBV7-9 to TRBJ2-5; TRBD2 matches at 10 bases. The CDR3 runs 17 residues. J lost 2 bases, V lost 5 bases, and 11 bases had no gene match. From germline, CDR1 is SEHNR and CDR2 FQNEAQ (reference sequence). The full variable domain, its missing parts supplied by reference TRBV7-9 and TRBJ2-5, is DTGVSQNPRHKITKRGQNVTFRCDPISEHNRLYWYRQTLGQGPEFLTYFQNEAQLEKSRLLSDRFSAERPKGSFSTLEIQRTEQGDSAMYLCASSPGVAGGTQETQYFGPGTRLLVL.

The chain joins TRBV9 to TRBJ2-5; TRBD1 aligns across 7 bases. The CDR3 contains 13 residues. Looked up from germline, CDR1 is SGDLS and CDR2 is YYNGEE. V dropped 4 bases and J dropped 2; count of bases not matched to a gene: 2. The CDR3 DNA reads TGTGCCAGCAGCCCCAGGGGGCAAGAGACCCAGTACTTC. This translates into CASSPRGQETQYF. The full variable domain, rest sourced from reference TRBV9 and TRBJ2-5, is DSGVTQTPKHLITATGQRVTLRCSPRSGDLSVYWYQQSLDQGLQFLIQYYNGEERAKGNILERFSAQQFPDLHSELNLSSLELGDSALYFCASSPRGQETQYFGPGTRLLVL.

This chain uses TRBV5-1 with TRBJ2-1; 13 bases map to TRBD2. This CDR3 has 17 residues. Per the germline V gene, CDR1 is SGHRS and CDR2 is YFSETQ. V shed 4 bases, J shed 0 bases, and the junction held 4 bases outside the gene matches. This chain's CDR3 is CASSPGLAGSSYNEQFF. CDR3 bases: TGCGCCAGCAGCCCGGGACTAGCGGGGAGCTCCTACAATGAGCAGTTCTTC.

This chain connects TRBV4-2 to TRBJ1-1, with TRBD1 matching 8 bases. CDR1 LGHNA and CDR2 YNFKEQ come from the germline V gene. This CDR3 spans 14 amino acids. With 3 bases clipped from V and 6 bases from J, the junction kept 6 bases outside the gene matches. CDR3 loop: CASSQTGVMAEAFF. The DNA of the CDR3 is TGTGCCAGCAGCCAGACAGGGGTTATGGCTGAAGCTTTCTTT.

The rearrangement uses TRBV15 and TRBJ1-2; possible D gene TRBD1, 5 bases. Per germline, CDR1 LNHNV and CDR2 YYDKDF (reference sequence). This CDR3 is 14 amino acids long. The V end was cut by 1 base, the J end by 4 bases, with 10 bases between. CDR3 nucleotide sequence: TGTGCCACCAGCAGAGCGGCAGGGTCCTATGGCTACACCTTC. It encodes CATSRAAGSYGYTF.

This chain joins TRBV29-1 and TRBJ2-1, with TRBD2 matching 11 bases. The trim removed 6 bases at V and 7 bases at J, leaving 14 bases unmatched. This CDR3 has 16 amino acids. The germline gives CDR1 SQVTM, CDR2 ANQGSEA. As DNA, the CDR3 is TGCAGCGTAAAGACCCTAGCGGGGGGCCTATTTAATGAGCAGTTCTTC. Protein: CSVKTLAGGLFNEQFF.

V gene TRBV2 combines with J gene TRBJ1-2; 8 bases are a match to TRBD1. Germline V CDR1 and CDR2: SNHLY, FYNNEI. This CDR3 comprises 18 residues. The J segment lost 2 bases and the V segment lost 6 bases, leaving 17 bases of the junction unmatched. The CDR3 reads CASRGLDRGAGANYGYTF. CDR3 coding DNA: TGTGCCAGCAGGGGGCTCGACAGGGGCGCAGGTGCCAACTATGGCTACACCTTC.

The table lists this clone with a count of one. The CDR3 sequence is CSVSSGGITDTQYF. The DNA for the CDR3 is TGCAGCGTTTCTAGCGGGGGGATAACAGATACGCAGTATTTT. The chain combines TRBV29-1 with TRBJ2-3, with 11 bases that match TRBD2. CDR1 and CDR2 from the germline V gene are SQVTM and ANQGSEA. The V and J ends lost 5 bases and 3 bases, in that order; junction bases with no gene match: 4. This CDR3 is 14 amino acids long.

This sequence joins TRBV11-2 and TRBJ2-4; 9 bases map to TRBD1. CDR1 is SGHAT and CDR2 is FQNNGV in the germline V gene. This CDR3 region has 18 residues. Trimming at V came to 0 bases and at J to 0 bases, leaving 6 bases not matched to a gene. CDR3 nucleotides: TGTGCCAGCAGCTTAGAGCTTCCGGGACAGGGAGCCAAAAACATTCAGTACTTC. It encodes CASSLELPGQGAKNIQYF.

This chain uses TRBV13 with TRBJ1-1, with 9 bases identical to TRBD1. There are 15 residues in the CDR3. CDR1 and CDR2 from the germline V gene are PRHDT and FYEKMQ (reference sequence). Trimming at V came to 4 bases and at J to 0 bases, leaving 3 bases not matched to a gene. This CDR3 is CASSWTGVMNTEAFF. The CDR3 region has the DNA TGTGCCAGCAGCTGGACAGGGGTGATGAACACTGAAGCTTTCTTT.

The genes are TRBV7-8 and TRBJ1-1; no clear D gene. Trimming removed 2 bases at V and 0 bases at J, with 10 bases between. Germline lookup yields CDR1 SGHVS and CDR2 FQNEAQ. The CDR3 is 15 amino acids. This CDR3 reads CASSLSQTLNTEAFF. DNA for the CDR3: TGTGCCAGCAGCTTAAGCCAGACTTTGAACACTGAAGCTTTCTTT.

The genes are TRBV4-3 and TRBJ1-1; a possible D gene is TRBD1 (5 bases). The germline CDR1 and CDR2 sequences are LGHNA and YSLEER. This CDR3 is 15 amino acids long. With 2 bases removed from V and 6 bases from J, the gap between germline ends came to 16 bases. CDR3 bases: TGCGCCAGCAGCCAAACGAACAGGAATTGGGCTGAAGCTTTCTTT. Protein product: CASSQTNRNWAEAFF.

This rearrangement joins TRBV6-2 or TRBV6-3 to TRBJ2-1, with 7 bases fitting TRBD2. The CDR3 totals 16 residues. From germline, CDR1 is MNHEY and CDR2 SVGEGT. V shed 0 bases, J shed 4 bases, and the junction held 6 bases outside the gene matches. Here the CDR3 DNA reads TGTGCCAGCAGTTACTCCCCGGGGCGGGGGTACAATGAGCAGTTCTTC. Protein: CASSYSPGRGYNEQFF.

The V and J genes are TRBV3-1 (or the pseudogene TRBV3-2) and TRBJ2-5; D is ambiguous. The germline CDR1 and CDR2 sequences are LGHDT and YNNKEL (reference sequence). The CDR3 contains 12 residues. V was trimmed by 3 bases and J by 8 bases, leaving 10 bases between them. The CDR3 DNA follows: TGTGCCAGCAGCCACGCACGGGTTACCCAGTACTTC. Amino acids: CASSHARVTQYF.

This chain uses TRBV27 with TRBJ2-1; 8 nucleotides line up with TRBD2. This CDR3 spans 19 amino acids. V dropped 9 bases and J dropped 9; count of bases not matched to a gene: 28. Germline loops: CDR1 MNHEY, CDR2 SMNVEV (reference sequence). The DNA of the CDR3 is TGTGCCAGGATAATAAGCCCTAACGGGACTAGTAGGGGTCCGGCTGAGCAGTTCTTC. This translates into CARIISPNGTSRGPAEQFF.

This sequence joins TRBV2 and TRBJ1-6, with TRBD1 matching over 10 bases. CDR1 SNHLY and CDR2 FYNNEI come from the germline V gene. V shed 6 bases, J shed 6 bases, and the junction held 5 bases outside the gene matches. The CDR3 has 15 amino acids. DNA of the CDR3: TGTGCCAGCAGAGAGACAGGGGGCGGTAATTCACCCCTCCACTTT. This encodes CASRETGGGNSPLHF.